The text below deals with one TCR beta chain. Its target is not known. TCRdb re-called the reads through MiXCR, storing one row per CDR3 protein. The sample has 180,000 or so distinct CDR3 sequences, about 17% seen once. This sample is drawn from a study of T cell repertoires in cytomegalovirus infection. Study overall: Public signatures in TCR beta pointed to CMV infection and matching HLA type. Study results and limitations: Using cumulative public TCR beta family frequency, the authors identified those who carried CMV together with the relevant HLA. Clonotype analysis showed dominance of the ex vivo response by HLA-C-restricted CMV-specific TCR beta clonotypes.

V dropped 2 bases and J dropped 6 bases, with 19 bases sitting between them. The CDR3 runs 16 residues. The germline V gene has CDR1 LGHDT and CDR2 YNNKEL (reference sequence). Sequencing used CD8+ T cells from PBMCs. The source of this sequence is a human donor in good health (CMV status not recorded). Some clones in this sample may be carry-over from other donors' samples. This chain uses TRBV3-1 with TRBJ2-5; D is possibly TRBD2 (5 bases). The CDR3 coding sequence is TGTGCCAGCAGCCAACTCAACGCGAGGGCGTCCAAGACCCAGTACTTC. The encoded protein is CASSQLNARASKTQYF.